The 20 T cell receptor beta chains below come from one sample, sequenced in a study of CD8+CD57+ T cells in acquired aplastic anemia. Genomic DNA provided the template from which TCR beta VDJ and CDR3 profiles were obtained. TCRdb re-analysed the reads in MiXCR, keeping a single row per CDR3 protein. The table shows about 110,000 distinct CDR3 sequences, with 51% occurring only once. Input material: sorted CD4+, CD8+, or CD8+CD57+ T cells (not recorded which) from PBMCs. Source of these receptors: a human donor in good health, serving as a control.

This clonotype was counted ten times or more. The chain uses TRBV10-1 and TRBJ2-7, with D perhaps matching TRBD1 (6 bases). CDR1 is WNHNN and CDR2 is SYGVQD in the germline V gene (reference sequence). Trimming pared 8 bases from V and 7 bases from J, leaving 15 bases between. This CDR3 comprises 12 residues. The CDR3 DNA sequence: TGCGCCAGCGGCCGGGACACGGGAGAGCAGTACTTC. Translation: CASGRDTGEQYF.

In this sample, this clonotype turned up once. CDR3 DNA: TGCAGCGCCCTGGCTAGCTCCTACAATGAGCAGTTCTTC. Its protein product is CSALASSYNEQFF. V and J are TRBV29-1 and TRBJ2-1, with D uncertain. Trimming left V 7 bases short and J 0 bases short, with 10 bases between. Germline V gene data show CDR1 as SQVTM and CDR2 as ANQGSEA. The CDR3 consists of 13 residues.

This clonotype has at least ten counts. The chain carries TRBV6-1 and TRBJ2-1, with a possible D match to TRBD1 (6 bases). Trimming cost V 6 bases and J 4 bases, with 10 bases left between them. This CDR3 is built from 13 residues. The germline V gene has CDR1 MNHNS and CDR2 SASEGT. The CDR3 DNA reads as TGTGCCAGCAGCCCCGGACAGTACAATGAGCAGTTCTTC. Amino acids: CASSPGQYNEQFF.

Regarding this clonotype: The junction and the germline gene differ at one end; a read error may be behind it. The CDR3 nucleotides are TGCGCCAGCAGCCAAGACAGGGGAGATGGCTACACCTTC. Its protein is CASSQDRGDGYTF. The chain is built from TRBV25-1 and TRBJ1-2; 8 nucleotides line up with TRBD1. The germline gives CDR1 MGHDK, CDR2 SYGVNS. The CDR3 is 13 residues long.

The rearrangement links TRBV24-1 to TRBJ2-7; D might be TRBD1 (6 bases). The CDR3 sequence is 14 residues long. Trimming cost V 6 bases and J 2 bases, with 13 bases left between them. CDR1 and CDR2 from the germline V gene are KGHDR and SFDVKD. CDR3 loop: CATSSSDRTYEQYF. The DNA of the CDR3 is TGTGCCACCAGTTCAAGCGACAGGACCTACGAGCAGTACTTC.

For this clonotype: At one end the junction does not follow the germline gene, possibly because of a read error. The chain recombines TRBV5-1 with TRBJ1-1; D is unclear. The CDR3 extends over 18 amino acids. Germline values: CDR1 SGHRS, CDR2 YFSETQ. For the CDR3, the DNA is TGCGCTAGCAGCTTTGGGATTCTACAGCTAAGGAAGAACACTGAAGCTTTCTTT. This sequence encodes CASSFGILQLRKNTEAFF.

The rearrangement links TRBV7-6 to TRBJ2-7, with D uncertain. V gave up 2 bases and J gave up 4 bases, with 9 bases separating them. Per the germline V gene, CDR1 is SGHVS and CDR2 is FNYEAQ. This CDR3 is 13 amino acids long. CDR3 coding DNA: TGTGCCAGCAGCTTATATGGGGAATACGAGCAGTACTTC. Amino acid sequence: CASSLYGEYEQYF. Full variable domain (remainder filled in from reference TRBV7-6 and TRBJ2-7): GAGVSQSPRYKVTKRGQDVALRCDPISGHVSLYWYRQALGQGPEFLTYFNYEAQQDKSGLPNDRFSAERPEGSISTLTIQRTEQRDSAMYRCASSLYGEYEQYFGPGTRLTVT.

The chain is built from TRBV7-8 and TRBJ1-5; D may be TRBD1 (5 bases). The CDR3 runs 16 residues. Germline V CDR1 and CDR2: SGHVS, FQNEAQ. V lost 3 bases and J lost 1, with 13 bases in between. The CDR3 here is CASSFRVGGSNQPQHF. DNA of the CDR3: TGTGCCAGCAGCTTCAGAGTCGGGGGAAGCAATCAGCCCCAGCATTTT. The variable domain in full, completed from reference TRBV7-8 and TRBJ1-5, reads GAGVSQSPRYKVAKRGQDVALRCDPISGHVSLFWYQQALGQGPEFLTYFQNEAQLDKSGLPSDRFFAERPEGSVSTLKIQRTQQEDSAVYLCASSFRVGGSNQPQHFGDGTRLSIL.

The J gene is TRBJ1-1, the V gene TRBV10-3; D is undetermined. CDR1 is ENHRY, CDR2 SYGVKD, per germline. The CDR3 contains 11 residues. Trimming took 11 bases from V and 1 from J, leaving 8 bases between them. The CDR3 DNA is TGTGCCGCGGGTCCGAACACTGAAGCTTTCTTT. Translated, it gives CAAGPNTEAFF.

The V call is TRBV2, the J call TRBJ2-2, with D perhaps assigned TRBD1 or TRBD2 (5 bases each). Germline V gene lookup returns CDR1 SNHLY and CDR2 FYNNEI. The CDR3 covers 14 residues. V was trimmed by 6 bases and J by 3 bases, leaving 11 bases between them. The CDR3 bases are TGTGCCAGCAGCAGGGACGGCGACACCGGGGAGCTGTTTTTT. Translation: CASSRDGDTGELFF.

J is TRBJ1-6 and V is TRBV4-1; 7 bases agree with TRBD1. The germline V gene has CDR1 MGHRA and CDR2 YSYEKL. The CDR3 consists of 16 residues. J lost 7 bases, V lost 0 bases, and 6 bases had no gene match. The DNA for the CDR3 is TGCGCCAGCAGCCAAGATGAAGGGACAGCCAATTCACCCCTCCACTTT. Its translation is CASSQDEGTANSPLHF.

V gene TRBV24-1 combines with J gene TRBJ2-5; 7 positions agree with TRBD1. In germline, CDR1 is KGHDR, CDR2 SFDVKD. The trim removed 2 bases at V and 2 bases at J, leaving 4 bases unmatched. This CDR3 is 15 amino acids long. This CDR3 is CATSDWDSTQETQYF. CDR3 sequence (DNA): TGTGCCACCAGTGATTGGGACAGCACGCAAGAGACCCAGTACTTC.

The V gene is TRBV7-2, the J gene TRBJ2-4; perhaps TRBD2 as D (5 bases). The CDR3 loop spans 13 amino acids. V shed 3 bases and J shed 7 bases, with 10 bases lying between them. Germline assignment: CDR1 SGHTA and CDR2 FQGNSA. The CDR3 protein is CASSLGRRNIQYF. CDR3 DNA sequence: TGTGCCAGCAGCTTGGGTCGGAGGAACATTCAGTACTTC.

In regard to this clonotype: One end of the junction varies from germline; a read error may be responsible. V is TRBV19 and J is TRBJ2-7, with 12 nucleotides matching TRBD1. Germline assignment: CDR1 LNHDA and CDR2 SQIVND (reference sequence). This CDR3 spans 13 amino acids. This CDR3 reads CASWGQGAYGQYF. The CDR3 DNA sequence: TGTGCCAGCTGGGGACAGGGGGCCTACGGGCAGTACTTC. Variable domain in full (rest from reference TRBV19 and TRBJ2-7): DGGITQSPKYLFRKEGQNVTLSCEQNLNHDAMYWYRQDPGQGLRLIYYSQIVNDFQKGDIAEGYSVSREKKESFPLTVTSAQKNPTAFYLCASWGQGAYGQYFGPGTRLTVT.

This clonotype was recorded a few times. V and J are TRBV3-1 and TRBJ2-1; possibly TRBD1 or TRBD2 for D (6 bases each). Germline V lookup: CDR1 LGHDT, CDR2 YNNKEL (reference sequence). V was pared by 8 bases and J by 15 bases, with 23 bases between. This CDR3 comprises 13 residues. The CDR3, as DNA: TGTGCCAGCCCTAAGATCCCCCCGGGGGCGAGGTTCTTC. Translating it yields CASPKIPPGARFF.

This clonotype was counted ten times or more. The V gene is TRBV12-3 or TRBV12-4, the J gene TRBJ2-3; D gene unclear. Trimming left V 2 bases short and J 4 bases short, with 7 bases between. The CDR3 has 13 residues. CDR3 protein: CASSLNRADTQYF. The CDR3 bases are TGTGCCAGCAGTTTAAATAGGGCAGATACGCAGTATTTT.

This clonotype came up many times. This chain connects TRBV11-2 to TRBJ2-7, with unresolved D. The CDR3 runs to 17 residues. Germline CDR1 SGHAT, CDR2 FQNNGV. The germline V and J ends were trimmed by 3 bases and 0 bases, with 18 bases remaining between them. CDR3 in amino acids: CASSLGYGRGHSYEQYF. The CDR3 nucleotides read TGTGCCAGCAGCTTGGGATACGGTCGAGGTCACTCCTACGAGCAGTACTTC.

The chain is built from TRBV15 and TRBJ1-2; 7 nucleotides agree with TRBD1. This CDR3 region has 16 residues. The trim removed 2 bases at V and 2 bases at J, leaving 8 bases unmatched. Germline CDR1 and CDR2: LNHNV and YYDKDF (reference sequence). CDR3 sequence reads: CATSRTGTELNYGYTF. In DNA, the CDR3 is TGTGCCACCAGCAGAACCGGGACAGAATTAAACTATGGCTACACCTTC.

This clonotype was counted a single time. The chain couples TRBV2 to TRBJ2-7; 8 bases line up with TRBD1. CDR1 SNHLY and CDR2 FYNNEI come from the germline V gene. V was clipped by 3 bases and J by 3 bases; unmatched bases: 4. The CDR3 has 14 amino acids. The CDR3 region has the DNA TGTGCCAGCAGTGATGTAACAGGGGGCTACGAGCAGTACTTC. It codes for CASSDVTGGYEQYF.

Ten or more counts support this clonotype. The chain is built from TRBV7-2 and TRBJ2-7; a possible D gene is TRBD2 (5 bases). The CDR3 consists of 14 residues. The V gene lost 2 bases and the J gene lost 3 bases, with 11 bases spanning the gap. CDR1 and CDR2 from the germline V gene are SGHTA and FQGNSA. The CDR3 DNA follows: TGTGCCAGCAGCTTAACGGGGATAAACTACGAGCAGTACTTC. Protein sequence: CASSLTGINYEQYF. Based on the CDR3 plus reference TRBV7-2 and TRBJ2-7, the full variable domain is GAGVSQSPSNKVTEKGKDVELRCDPISGHTALYWYRQSLGQGLEFLIYFQGNSAPDKSGLPSDRFSAERTGGSVSTLTIQRTQQEDSAVYLCASSLTGINYEQYFGPGTRLTVT.